Below are 5 T cell receptor beta chains sequenced from a single sample in a study of metastatic and nonmetastatic thyroid tumors. Using MiXCR, TCRdb reanalyzed the PCR reads. This sample carries around 46,000 clones, approximately 20% of them seen once, and the ten largest clones take 3.8%. Treatment of any kind had been given to no patient before thyroid surgery. Sample: blood. Source of these receptors: a male donor with papillary thyroid cancer or a benign thyroid nodule (not recorded which). Some clones in this sample may be carry-over from other donors' samples.

This clone was picked up many times. CDR3 amino acids: CASSLGRNYGYTF. In DNA form, the CDR3 reads TGCGCCAGCAGCTTGGGACGGAACTATGGCTACACCTTC. J is TRBJ1-2 and V is TRBV5-1; D remains ambiguous. The CDR3 has 13 amino acids. Germline V gives CDR1 SGHRS, CDR2 YFSETQ. The germline V and J ends were trimmed by 0 bases and 2 bases, with 5 bases remaining between them.

The table lists this clone with a count of one. One end of the junction does not line up with germline, which may come from a read error. The sample carries other DNA sequences with the same CDR3. The rearrangement joins TRBV5-1 to TRBJ1-1; no definite D call. CDR3 length: 12 amino acids. CDR1 is SGHRS, CDR2 YFSETQ, per germline. Here the CDR3 reads CASSSGRAEAFF. Written as DNA, the CDR3 is TGCGCAAGCAGCTCAGGTAGGGCTGAAGCTTTCTTT.

The chain couples TRBV5-1 to TRBJ2-2; 9 bases are a match to TRBD1. Germline CDR1 is SGHRS and CDR2 is YFSETQ. V was pared by 4 bases and J by 0 bases, with 4 bases of the junction left unmatched. This CDR3 region has 16 residues. CDR3 loop: CASSAGQGANTGELFF. CDR3 DNA sequence: TGCGCCAGCAGCGCGGGACAGGGCGCGAACACCGGGGAGCTGTTTTTT. The full variable domain, rest sourced from reference TRBV5-1 and TRBJ2-2, is KAGVTQTPRYLIKTRGQQVTLSCSPISGHRSVSWYQQTPGQGLQFLFEYFSETQRNKGNFPGRFSGRQFSNSRSEMNVSTLELGDSALYLCASSAGQGANTGELFFGEGSRLTVL.

In this sample, this clone turned up many times. The chain combines TRBV7-8 with TRBJ2-7, with 9 bases aligning to TRBD1. CDR3 length equals 15 residues. Germline CDR1 is SGHVS and CDR2 is FQNEAQ. The trim removed 5 bases at V and 1 base at J, leaving 6 bases unmatched. Here the CDR3 reads CASSRPGQGSYEQYF. CDR3 nucleotide sequence: TGTGCCAGCAGCCGCCCGGGACAGGGTTCCTACGAGCAGTACTTC. Full variable domain (outside the CDR3, taken from reference TRBV7-8 and TRBJ2-7): GAGVSQSPRYKVAKRGQDVALRCDPISGHVSLFWYQQALGQGPEFLTYFQNEAQLDKSGLPSDRFFAERPEGSVSTLKIQRTQQEDSAVYLCASSRPGQGSYEQYFGPGTRLTVT.

This clone was picked up many times. This chain connects TRBV29-1 to TRBJ1-2; D call uncertain. Germline V CDR1 and CDR2: SQVTM, ANQGSEA. Trimming left V 7 bases short and J 3 bases short, with 15 bases between. This CDR3 is built from 13 residues. The CDR3 is CSAVFAEDYGYTF. CDR3 bases: TGCAGCGCGGTCTTCGCGGAGGACTATGGCTACACCTTC.